A few counts support the clone carrying this T cell receptor (beta chain). This specimen comes from a study of T-cell memory formation after mild COVID-19. TCR alpha and TCR beta cDNA libraries carrying sample barcodes and UMIs came from 5'RACE with constant-segment primers. TCRdb reprocessed the 5' RACE reads via MiXCR and lists one record per CDR3 protein. This table has about 150,000 distinct CDR3 sequences, approximately 26% appearing once. Trimming pared 0 bases from V and 0 bases from J, leaving 13 bases between. The germline V gene encodes CDR1 SGHRS and CDR2 YFSETQ. The CDR3 consists of 16 residues.

The specimen was PBMCs or a T cell subset sorted from them (not recorded which). The chain recombines TRBV5-1 with TRBJ2-7; the D is unclear. This TCR came from an adult woman who had mild COVID-19 (a few samples of this study predate the infection). Cell type and time point are not known. The CDR3 region has the DNA TGCGCCAGCAGCTTGGCCGACACCCCGAGCTCCTACGAGCAGTACTTC. Amino acid sequence: CASSLADTPSSYEQYF.